This is a list of T cell receptor beta chains from one sample in a study of blood T cell repertoires in COVID-19. Produced via immunoSEQ multiplex PCR; TCRdb's table is partial and in-frame only. Of about 210,000 clones in the sample, around 85% were seen once. The sample was peripheral blood. The receptor set was obtained from a woman aged 65 to 85 with COVID-19, enrolled during active disease. CDR3s include the opening cysteine and the closing phenylalanine or tryptophan. The order of the fields is J gene, V gene, CDR3 protein.

TRBJ1-1,TRBV6-5,CASSPWGGANTEAFF
TRBJ1-2,TRBV5-1,CASSFGQGGSGYTF
TRBJ1-5,TRBV24-1,CATSVKGQTDNYSNQPQHF
TRBJ2-1,TRBV7-2,CASSKSGGTYNEQFF
TRBJ2-1,TRBV5-1,CASSLLDNEQFF
TRBJ1-1,TRBV29-1,CSVEWGQGNTEAFF
TRBJ2-7,TRBV18,CASSPLAGLAYEQYF
TRBJ2-2,TRBV6-2/TRBV6-3,CASSYTTGTGELFF
TRBJ2-2,TRBV7-2,CASSLDLAGVSTGELFF
TRBJ2-1,TRBV24-1,CATSERPRTGARNEQFF
TRBJ1-5,TRBV19,CASSIYRVTLPQPQHF
TRBJ2-2,TRBV4-2,CASSQDEARASGRTGELFF
TRBJ1-1,TRBV28,CASSPPRGRDTEAFF
TRBJ2-2,TRBV19,CASSKGLAGGLGVRAGELFF
TRBJ1-2,TRBV9,CASSTRVNYGYTF
TRBJ2-2,TRBV20-1,CSASPFGGGRIGELFF
TRBJ1-1,TRBV7-8,CASSSSLNTEAFF
TRBJ1-1,TRBV27,CASRLGGEEGWDTEAFF
TRBJ2-7,TRBV7-2,CASSLGTSGRRVGYEQYF
TRBJ1-6,TRBV11-3,CASSRDRGSPLHF
TRBJ1-2,TRBV9,CASSADGGSYGYTF
TRBJ1-1,TRBV12-3/TRBV12-4,CASSLDRPTEAFF
TRBJ1-2,TRBV7-3,CASRPDRGNYGYTF
TRBJ2-3,TRBV7-9,CASSEFTPGLETDTQYF
TRBJ2-3,TRBV5-1,CASSLKGTSGSTDTQYF
TRBJ1-5,TRBV6-2/TRBV6-3,CASSHPGTGGSQPQHF
TRBJ2-3,TRBV7-6,CASRGTSGRAFADTQYF
TRBJ2-7,TRBV6-2/TRBV6-3,CASSYSSPYEQYF
TRBJ2-7,TRBV11-2,CASSPRTASYEQYF
TRBJ2-7,TRBV11-2,CASSSGLAVTYEQYF
TRBJ1-5,TRBV20-1,CSASNPLQGVFGGNQPQHF
TRBJ2-7,TRBV6-2/TRBV6-3,CASSSPGLPTYEQYF
TRBJ2-1,TRBV7-3,CASSLIGASGSKQFF
TRBJ1-1,TRBV5-1,CASSFGGRDTEAFF